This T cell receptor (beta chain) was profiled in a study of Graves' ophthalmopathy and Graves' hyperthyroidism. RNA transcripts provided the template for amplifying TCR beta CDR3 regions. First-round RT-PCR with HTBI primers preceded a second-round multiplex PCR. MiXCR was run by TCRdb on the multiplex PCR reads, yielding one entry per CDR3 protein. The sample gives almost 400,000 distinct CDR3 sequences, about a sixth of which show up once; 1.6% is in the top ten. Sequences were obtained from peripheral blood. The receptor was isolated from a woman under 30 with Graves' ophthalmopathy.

The CDR3 DNA follows: TGTGCCAGCAGCCTTTTTTTCTCTGGGGCCAACGTCCTGACTTTC. Its protein product is CASSLFFSGANVLTF. This chain connects TRBV6-2 or TRBV6-3 to TRBJ2-6; D is undetermined. Trimming took 6 bases from V and 0 from J, leaving 9 bases between them. This CDR3 is 15 amino acids long. Germline V lookup: CDR1 MNHEY, CDR2 SVGEGT.